This paragraph covers one TCR beta chain sequence. The antigen remains undetermined. Uncontrolled infection, other autoimmune disease, pregnancy or lactation barred patients from enrollment. The data are from a study of T cells in Graves' hyperthyroidism and ophthalmopathy. Study at large: It was at initial diagnosis, before any treatment, that peripheral blood was collected. General observations from the study: Most thyroid clonotypes expanded above 0.001 appeared in blood too. Model output signaled ophthalmopathy a median approximately six months ahead of onset.

The V end was cut by 2 bases, the J end by 9 bases, with 11 bases between. The CDR3 spans 13 residues. CDR1 and CDR2 (germline): GTSNPN, SVGIG (reference sequence). The source material, RNA transcripts, was used to amplify TCR beta CDR3 regions. Primed by the HTBI set, a first-round RT-PCR was run on the TCR CDR3. MiXCR, run by TCRdb on the multiplex PCR reads, gives a single entry per CDR3 protein. The sample shows about 520,000 distinct CDR3 sequences, approximately 25% of them seen only once. Sequencing was carried out using blood. The TCR comes from a woman in her thirties with Graves' ophthalmopathy. This chain uses TRBV30 with TRBJ1-6; tentative D call: TRBD1 (5 bases). The DNA for the CDR3 is TGTGCCTGGAGTAACGAGGGGCGTTCACCCCTCCACTTT. Translated, it gives CAWSNEGRSPLHF. The full variable domain, completed using reference TRBV30 and TRBJ1-6, is SQTIHQWPATLVQPVGSPLSLECTVEGTSNPNLYWYRQAAGRGLQLLFYSVGIGQISSEVPQNLSASRPQDRQFILSSKKLLLSDSGFYLCAWSNEGRSPLHFGNGTRLTVT.